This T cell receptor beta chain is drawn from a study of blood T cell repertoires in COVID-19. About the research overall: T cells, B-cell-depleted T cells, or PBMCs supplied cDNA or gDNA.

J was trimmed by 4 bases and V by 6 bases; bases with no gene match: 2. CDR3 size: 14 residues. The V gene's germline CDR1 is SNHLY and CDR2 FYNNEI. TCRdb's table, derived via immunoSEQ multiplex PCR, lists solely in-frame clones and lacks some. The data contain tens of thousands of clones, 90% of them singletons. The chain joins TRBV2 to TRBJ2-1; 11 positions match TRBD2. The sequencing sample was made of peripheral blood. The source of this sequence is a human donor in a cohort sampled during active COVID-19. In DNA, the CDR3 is TGTGCCAGCAGCGGACTAGCGGGTTACAATGAGCAGTTCTTC. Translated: CASSGLAGYNEQFF.